This T cell receptor (beta chain) was profiled in a study of cytomegalovirus exposure and HLA in healthy donors. The germline CDR1 and CDR2 sequences are SGDLS and YYNGEE. Germline trimming cut 3 bases from V and 7 bases from J; bases unmatched to any gene: 21. The CDR3 covers 19 residues. Study-level points and caveats: Reports indicated that the classifier achieved high specificity and sensitivity in diagnosing cytomegalovirus status. An Asian-associated ancestry cluster reportedly showed fewer N-insertions than the approximately 650-donor mean in a later analysis.

A remark on this clone: Antigen: not known.

Among the donors, all were healthy bone marrow donors. 60 Vbeta and 13 Jbeta primers were used in PCR. Profiling relied on immunoSEQ multiplex PCR, and the TCRdb table lists in-frame clones only, not all of them. The table shows about 140,000 clones, with 77% occurring only once. Specimen: PBMCs. The gene calls are TRBV9 and TRBJ2-1, with TRBD2 identical over 8 bases. The sequence was collected from a man younger than 45 in good health and CMV-seronegative. The CDR3 coding sequence is TGTGCCAGCAGCGAACCTCAGAGCGGGAGTGGGCACTACAGAAATGAGCAGTTCTTC. Protein: CASSEPQSGSGHYRNEQFF.